This T cell receptor (beta chain) was recorded in a study of CD8 T cell repertoires and HIV-1 epitope variants. The wider study: Each of Twenty-five Gag and Nef epitope peptides stimulated a separate culture. Cultures ran approximately 11 days, with IL-2, IL-7 and IL-15 added on days 3 and 7. Controls included no peptide, Ebola AY9 epitope, and a CMV, EBV, flu pool.

Trimming took 0 bases from V and 0 from J; bases not matched to a gene: 11. CDR3 length: 20 residues. CDR1 is SGHRS and CDR2 is YFSETQ in the germline V gene. Measured with immunoSEQ multiplex PCR; TCRdb has only the in-frame clones, and not every one. Among several thousand clones, 66% were seen once, and the ten largest hold about 40%. As to this clone: Its antigen is undetermined.

The specimen sequenced was cultured CD8+ T cells derived from PBMCs. The receptor was isolated from a male donor with HIV. The chain is built from TRBV5-1 and TRBJ2-1; 11 positions match TRBD1. The CDR3 region has the DNA TGCGCCAGCAGCTTGGCCGGAGGACAGGGGGCCTTTAGCTCCTACAATGAGCAGTTCTTC. Amino acids: CASSLAGGQGAFSSYNEQFF.